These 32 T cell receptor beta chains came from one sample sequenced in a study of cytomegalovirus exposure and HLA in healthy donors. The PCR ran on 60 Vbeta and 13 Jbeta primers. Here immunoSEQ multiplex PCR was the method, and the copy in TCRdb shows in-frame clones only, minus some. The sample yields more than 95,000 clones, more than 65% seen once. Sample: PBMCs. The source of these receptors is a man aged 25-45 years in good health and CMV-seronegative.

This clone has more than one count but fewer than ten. The CDR3 here is CASSSGVPYNEQFF. DNA for the CDR3: TGTGCCAGCTCCTCCGGGGTGCCGTACAATGAGCAGTTCTTC. V usage is TRBV28 and J usage is TRBJ2-1; tentative D call: TRBD2 (5 bases). Germline values: CDR1 MDHEN, CDR2 SYDVKM. V was cut by 8 bases and J by 4 bases, with 15 bases left in between. CDR3 length: 14 amino acids.

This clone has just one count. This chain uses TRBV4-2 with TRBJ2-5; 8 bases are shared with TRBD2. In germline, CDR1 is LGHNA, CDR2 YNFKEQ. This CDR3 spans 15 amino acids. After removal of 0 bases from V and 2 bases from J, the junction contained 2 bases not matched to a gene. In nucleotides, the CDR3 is TGTGCCAGCAGCCAAGATACGGGAGGGCAAGAGACCCAGTACTTC. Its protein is CASSQDTGGQETQYF.

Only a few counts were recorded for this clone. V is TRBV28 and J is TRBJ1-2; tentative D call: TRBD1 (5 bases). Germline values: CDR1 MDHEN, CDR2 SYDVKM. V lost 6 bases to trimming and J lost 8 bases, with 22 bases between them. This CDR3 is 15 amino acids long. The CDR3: CASSLRTGGVEGYTF. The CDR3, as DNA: TGTGCCAGCAGCCTGAGGACGGGAGGGGTGGAGGGCTACACCTTC.

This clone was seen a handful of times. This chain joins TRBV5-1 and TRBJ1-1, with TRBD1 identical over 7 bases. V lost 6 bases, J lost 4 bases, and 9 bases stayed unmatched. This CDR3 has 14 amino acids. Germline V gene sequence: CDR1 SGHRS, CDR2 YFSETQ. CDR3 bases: TGCGCCAGCAAAAGACAGGGTCAAGTCACTGAAGCTTTCTTT. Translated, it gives CASKRQGQVTEAFF.

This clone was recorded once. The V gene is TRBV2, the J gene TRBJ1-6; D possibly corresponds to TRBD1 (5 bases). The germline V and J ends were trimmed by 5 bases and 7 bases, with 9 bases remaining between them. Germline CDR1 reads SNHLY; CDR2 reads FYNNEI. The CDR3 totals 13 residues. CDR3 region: CASSYRTNSPLHF. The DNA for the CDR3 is TGTGCCAGCAGTTACAGGACCAATTCACCCCTCCACTTT.

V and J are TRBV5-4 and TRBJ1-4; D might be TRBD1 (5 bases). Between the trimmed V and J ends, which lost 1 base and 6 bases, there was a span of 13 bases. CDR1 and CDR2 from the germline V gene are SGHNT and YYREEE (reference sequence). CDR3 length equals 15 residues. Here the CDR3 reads CASSLRSRGDEKLFF. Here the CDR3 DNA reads TGTGCCAGCAGCTTGCGGTCAAGGGGTGATGAAAAACTGTTTTTT.

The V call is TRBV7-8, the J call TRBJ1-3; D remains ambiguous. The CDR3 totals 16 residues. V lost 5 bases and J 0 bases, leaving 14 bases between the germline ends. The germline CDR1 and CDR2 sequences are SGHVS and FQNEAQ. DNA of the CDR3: TGTGCCAGCAGCCCCCTTGGGCTTAGCTCTGGAAACACCATATATTTT. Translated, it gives CASSPLGLSSGNTIYF.

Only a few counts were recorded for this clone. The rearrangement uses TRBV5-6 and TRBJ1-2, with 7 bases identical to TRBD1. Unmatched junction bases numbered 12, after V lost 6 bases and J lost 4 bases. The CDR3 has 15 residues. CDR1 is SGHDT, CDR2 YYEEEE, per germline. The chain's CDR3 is CASTSMQGGRYGYTF. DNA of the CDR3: TGTGCCAGCACCTCCATGCAAGGGGGCCGCTATGGCTACACCTTC.

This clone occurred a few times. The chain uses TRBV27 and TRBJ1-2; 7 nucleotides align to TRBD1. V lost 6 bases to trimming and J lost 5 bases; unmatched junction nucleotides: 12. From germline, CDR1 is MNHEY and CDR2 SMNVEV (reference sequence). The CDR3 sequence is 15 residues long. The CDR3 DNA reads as TGTGCCAGCAGGACCACTGGGCAGGGGGTTTATGGCTACACCTTC. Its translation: CASRTTGQGVYGYTF.

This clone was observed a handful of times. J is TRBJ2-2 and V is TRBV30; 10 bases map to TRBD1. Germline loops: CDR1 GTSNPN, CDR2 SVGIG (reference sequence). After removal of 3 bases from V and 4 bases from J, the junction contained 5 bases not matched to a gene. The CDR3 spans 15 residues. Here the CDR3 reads CAWRPGTGVTGELFF. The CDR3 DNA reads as TGTGCCTGGAGGCCCGGGACAGGGGTCACCGGGGAGCTGTTTTTT.

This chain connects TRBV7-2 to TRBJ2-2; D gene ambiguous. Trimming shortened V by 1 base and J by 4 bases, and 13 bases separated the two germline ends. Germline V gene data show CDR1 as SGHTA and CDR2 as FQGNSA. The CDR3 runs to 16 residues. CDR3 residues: CASSLEPARLTGELFF. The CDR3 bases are TGTGCCAGCAGCTTAGAGCCGGCCAGGCTCACCGGGGAGCTGTTTTTT.

As DNA, the CDR3 is TGTGCCAGCAGCTTCGACGGCCCGGGAAGTAAAGAGACCCAGTACTTC. Translation gives CASSFDGPGSKETQYF. The chain joins TRBV7-3 to TRBJ2-5; D perhaps matches TRBD2 (5 bases). Trimming took off 3 bases at V and 3 bases at J, with 17 bases between the two ends. Germline V gene lookup returns CDR1 SGHTA and CDR2 FQGTGA. This CDR3 contains 16 residues. The whole variable domain, remainder taken from reference TRBV7-3 and TRBJ2-5, is GAGVSQTPSNKVTEKGKYVELRCDPISGHTALYWYRQSLGQGPEFLIYFQGTGAADDSGLPNDRFFAVRPEGSVSTLKIQRTERGDSAVYLCASSFDGPGSKETQYFGPGTRLLVL.

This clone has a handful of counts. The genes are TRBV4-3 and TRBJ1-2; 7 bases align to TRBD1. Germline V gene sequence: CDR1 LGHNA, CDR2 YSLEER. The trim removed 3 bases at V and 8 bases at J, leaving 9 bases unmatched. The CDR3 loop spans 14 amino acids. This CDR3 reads CASSQLTGVDGYTF. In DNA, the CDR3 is TGCGCCAGCAGCCAGCTCACAGGGGTGGACGGCTACACCTTC.

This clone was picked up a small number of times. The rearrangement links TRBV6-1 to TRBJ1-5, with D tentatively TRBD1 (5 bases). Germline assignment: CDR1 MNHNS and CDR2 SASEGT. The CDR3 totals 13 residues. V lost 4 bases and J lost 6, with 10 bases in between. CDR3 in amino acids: CASSAGIIQPQHF. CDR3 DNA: TGTGCCAGCAGTGCAGGGATTATTCAGCCCCAGCATTTT.

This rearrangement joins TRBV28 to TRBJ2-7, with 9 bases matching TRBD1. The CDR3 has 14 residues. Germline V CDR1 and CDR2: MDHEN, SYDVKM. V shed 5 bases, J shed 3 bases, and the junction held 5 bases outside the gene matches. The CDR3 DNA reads TGTGCCAGCAGTGCCCCGGGACAGGGCTACGAGCAGTACTTC. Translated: CASSAPGQGYEQYF.

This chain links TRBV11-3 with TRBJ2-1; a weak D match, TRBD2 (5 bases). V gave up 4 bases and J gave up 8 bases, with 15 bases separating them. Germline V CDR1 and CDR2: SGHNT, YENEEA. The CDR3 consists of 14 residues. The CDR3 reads CASSSLSPGDEQFF. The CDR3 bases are TGTGCCAGCAGCTCCCTGTCTCCCGGGGATGAGCAGTTCTTC.

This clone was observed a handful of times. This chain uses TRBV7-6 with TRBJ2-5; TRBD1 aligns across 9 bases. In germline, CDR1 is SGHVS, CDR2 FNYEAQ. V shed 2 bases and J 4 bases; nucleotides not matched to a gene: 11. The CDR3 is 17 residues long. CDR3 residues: CASSLQPQGAAGETQYF. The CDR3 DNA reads TGTGCCAGCAGCTTACAGCCACAGGGGGCGGCGGGAGAGACCCAGTACTTC.

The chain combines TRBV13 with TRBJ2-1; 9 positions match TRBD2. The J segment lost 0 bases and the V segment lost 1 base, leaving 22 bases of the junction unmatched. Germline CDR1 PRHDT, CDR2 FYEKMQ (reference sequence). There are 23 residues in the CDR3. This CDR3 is CASSLASAGGERNLLNSYNEQFF. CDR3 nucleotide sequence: TGTGCCAGCAGCTTAGCCTCGGCGGGAGGGGAGAGAAACCTTTTAAACTCCTACAATGAGCAGTTCTTC.

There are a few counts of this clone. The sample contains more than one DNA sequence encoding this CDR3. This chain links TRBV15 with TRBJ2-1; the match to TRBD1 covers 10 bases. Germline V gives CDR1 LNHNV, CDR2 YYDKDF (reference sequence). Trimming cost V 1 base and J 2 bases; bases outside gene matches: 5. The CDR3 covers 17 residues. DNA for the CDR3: TGTGCCACCAGCAGAGGTCCGGGACAGGGGACCTACAATGAGCAGTTCTTC. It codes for CATSRGPGQGTYNEQFF.

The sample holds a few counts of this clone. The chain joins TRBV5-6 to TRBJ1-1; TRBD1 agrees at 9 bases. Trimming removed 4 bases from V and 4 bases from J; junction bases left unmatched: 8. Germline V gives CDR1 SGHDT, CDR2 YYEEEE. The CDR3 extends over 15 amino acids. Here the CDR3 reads CASSLNRGRITEAFF. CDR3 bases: TGTGCCAGCAGCCTTAACAGGGGGCGGATCACTGAAGCTTTCTTT.

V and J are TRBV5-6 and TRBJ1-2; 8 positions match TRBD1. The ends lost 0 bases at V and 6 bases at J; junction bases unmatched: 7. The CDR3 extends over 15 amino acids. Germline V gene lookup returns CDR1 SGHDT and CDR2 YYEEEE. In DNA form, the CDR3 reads TGTGCCAGCAGCTTGGCTTCGACAGGGGTGCATGGCTACACCTTC. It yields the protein CASSLASTGVHGYTF.

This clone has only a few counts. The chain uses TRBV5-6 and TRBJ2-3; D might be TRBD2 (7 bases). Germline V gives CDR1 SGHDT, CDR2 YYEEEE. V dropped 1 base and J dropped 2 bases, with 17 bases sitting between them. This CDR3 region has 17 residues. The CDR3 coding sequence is TGTGCCAGCAGCTTGAGTGTAGGGGGGGGTTACACAGATACGCAGTATTTT. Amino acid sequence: CASSLSVGGGYTDTQYF.

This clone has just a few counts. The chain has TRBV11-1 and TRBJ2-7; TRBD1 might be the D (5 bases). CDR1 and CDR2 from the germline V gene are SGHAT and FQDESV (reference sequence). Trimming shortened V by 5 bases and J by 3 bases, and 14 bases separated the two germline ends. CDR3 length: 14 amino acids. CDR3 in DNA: TGTGCCAGCAGCCCCATACGGACAAGCTACGAGCAGTACTTC. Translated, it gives CASSPIRTSYEQYF.

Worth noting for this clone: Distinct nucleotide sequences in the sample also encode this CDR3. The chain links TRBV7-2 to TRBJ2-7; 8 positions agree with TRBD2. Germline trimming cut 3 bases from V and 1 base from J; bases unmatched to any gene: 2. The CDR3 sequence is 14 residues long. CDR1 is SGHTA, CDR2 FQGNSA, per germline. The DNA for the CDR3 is TGTGCCAGCAGCTTTCTAGCGGGTTCCTACGAGCAGTACTTC. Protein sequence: CASSFLAGSYEQYF. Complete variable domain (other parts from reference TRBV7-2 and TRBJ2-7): GAGVSQSPSNKVTEKGKDVELRCDPISGHTALYWYRQSLGQGLEFLIYFQGNSAPDKSGLPSDRFSAERTGGSVSTLTIQRTQQEDSAVYLCASSFLAGSYEQYFGPGTRLTVT.

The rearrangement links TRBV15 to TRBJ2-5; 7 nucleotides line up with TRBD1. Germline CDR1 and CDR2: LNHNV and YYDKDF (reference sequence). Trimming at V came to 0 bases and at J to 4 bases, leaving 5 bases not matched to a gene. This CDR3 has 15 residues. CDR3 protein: CATSRDKGARETQYF. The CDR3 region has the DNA TGTGCCACCAGCAGAGATAAGGGGGCACGAGAGACCCAGTACTTC.

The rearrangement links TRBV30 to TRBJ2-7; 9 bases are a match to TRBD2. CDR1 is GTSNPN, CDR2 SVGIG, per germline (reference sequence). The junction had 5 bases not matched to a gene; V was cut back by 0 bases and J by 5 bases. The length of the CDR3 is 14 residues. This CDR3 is CAWSVGLAQDEQYF. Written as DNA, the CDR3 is TGTGCCTGGAGTGTAGGACTAGCGCAGGACGAGCAGTACTTC.

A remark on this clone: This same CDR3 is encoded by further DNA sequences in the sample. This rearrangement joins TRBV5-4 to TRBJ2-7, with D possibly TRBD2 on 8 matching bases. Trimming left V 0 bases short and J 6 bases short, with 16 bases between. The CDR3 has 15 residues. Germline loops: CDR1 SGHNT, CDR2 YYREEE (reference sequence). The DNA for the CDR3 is TGTGCCAGCAGCTTGGAGGGGGCGGGGGGAGGCGAGCAGTACTTC. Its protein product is CASSLEGAGGGEQYF.

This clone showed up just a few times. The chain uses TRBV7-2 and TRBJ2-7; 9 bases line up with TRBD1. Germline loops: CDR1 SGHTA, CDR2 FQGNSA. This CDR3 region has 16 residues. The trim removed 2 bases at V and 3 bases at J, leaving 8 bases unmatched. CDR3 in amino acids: CASSLSLGQGFYEQYF. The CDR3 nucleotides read TGTGCCAGCAGCTTATCTCTGGGACAGGGATTCTACGAGCAGTACTTC. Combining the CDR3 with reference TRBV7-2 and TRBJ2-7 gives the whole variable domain GAGVSQSPSNKVTEKGKDVELRCDPISGHTALYWYRQSLGQGLEFLIYFQGNSAPDKSGLPSDRFSAERTGGSVSTLTIQRTQQEDSAVYLCASSLSLGQGFYEQYFGPGTRLTVT.

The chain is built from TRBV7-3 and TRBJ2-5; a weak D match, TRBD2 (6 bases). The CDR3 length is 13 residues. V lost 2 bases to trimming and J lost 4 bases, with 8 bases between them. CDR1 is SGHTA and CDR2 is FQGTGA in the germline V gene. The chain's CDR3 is CASSLGGIETQYF. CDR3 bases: TGTGCCAGCAGCTTAGGGGGGATAGAGACCCAGTACTTC.

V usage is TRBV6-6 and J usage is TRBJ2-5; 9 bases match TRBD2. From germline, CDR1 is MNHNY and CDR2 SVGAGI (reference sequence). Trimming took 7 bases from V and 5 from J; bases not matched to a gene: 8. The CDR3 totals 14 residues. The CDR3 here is CASILAGVGETQYF. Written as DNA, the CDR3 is TGTGCCAGCATATTAGCGGGAGTCGGGGAGACCCAGTACTTC.

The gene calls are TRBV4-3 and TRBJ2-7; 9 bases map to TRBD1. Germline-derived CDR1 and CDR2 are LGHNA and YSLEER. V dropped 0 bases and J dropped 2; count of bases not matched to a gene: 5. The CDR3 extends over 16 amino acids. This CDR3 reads CASSQEVWTGAYEQYF. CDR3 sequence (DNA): TGCGCCAGCAGCCAAGAAGTTTGGACAGGGGCCTACGAGCAGTACTTC.

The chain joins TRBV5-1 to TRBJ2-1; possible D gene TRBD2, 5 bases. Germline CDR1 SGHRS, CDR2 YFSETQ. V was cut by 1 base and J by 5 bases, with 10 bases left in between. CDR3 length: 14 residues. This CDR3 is CASSLWAGDNEQFF. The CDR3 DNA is TGCGCCAGCAGCTTGTGGGCCGGGGACAATGAGCAGTTCTTC.